This T cell receptor (beta chain) comes out of a study of blood T cell repertoires in COVID-19. Trimming stripped 5 bases from V and 5 bases from J, with 5 bases between. Germline CDR1 reads SEHNR; CDR2 reads FQNEAQ (reference sequence). The CDR3 spans 11 residues. The authors' processing: By means of reference gene primer amplification, nucleated cell counts were estimated. Some clones are missing from TCRdb's copy, which holds only in-frame ones; the method was immunoSEQ multiplex PCR. D and trimming come from the DNA, and the V and J calls and clone size come from that table. The sample holds over 75,000 clones, 89% seen once.

The chain links TRBV7-9 to TRBJ2-3; D might be TRBD2 (5 bases). The source of this sequence is a woman older than 75 with active COVID-19. The sequencing input was peripheral blood. CDR3 sequence (DNA): TGTGCCAGCAGCGGGAGAGATACGCAGTATTTT. Encoded protein: CASSGRDTQYF.